This TCR beta chain was recovered during a study of T cell responses to AZD1222 COVID-19 vaccine. Produced via immunoSEQ multiplex PCR; TCRdb's table is partial and in-frame only. Of about 160,000 clones in the sample, 75% to 95% are singletons; the top ten hold around 2.9%. Doses given second, at about 4 or about 12 weeks, were pooled. As to this clone: Its antigen is not known.

Points from the study as a whole: The number of AZD1222 recipients seropositive at baseline was only 5 to 7.

Germline V lookup: CDR1 ENHRY, CDR2 SYGVKD. The CDR3 has 12 amino acids. With 3 bases removed from V and 3 bases from J, the gap between germline ends came to 5 bases. This sequence was found in an adult who received the AZD1222 COVID-19 vaccine. V usage is TRBV10-3 and J usage is TRBJ1-1; D gene uncertain. The source was peripheral blood, collected 28 days after the second AZD1222 dose. The CDR3 loop is CAISDRDTEAFF. CDR3 coding DNA: TGTGCCATCAGTGACCGGGACACTGAAGCTTTCTTT.